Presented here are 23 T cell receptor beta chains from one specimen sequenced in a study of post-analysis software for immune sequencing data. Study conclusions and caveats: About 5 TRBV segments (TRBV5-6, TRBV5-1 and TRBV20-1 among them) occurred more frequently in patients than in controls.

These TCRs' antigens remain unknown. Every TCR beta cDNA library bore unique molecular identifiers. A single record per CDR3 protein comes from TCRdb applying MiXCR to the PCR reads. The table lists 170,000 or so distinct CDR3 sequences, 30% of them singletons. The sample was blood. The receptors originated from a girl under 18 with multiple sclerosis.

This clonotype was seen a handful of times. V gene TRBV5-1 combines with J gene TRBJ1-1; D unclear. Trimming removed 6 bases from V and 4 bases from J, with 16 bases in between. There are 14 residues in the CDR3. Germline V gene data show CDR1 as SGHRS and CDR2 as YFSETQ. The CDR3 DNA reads TGCGCCAGCACCATTGGTACTACCCCCACTGAAGCTTTCTTT. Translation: CASTIGTTPTEAFF.

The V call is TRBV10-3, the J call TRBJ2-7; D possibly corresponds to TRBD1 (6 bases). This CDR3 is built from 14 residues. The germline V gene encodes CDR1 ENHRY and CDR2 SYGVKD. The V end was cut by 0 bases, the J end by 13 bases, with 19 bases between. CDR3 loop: CAISESDRNYGQYF. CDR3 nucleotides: TGTGCCATCAGTGAGTCGGACAGAAACTACGGGCAATACTTC.

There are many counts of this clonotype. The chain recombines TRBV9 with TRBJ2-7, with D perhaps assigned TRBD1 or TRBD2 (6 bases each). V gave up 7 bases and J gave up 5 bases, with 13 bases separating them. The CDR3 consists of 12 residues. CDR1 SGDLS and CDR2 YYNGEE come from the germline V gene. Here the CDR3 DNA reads TGTGCCAGCGGAGCCGGGGGCGACGAGCAGTACTTC. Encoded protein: CASGAGGDEQYF. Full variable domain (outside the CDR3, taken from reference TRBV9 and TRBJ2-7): DSGVTQTPKHLITATGQRVTLRCSPRSGDLSVYWYQQSLDQGLQFLIQYYNGEERAKGNILERFSAQQFPDLHSELNLSSLELGDSALYFCASGAGGDEQYFGPGTRLTVT.

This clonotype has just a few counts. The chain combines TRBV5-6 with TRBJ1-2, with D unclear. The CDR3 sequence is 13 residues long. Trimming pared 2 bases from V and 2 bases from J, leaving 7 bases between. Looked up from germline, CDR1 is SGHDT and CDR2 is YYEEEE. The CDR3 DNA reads TGTGCCAGCAGCTTTGATAGGAACTATGGCTACACCTTC. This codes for CASSFDRNYGYTF.

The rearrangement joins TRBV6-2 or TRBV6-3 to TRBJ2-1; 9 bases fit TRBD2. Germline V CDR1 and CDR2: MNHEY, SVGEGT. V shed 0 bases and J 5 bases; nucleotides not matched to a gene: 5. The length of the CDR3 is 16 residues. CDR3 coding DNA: TGTGCCAGCAGTTACTCTTTCCTAGCGGGGCACAATGAGCAGTTCTTC. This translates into CASSYSFLAGHNEQFF.

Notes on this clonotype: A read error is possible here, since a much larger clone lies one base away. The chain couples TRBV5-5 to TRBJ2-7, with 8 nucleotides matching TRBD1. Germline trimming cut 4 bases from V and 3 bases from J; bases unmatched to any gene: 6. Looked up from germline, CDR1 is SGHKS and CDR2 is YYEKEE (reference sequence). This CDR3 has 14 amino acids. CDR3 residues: CASSQSGQDYEQYF. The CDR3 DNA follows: TGTGCCAGCAGCCAGTCGGGACAGGACTACGAGCAGTACTTC.

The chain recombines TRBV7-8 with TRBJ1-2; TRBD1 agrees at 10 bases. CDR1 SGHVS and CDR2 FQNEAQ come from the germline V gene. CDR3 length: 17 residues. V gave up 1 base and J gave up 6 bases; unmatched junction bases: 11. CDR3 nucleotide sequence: TGTGCCAGCAGCTTAGTCTTCTGGACAGGGGGTGTCAATGGCTACACCTTC. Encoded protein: CASSLVFWTGGVNGYTF.

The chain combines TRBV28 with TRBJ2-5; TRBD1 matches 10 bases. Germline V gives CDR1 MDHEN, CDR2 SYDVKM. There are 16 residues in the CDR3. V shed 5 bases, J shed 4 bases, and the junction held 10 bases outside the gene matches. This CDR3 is CASSLRTGGRSETQYF. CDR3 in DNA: TGTGCCAGCAGTCTTCGGACAGGGGGGAGGTCAGAGACCCAGTACTTC.

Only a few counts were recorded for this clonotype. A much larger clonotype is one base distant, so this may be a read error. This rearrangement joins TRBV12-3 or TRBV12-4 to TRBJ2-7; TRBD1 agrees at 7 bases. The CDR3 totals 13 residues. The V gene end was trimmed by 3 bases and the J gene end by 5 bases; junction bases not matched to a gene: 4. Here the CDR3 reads CASSLWDSHEQYF. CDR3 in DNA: TGTGCCAGCAGTTTGTGGGACAGCCACGAGCAGTACTTC.

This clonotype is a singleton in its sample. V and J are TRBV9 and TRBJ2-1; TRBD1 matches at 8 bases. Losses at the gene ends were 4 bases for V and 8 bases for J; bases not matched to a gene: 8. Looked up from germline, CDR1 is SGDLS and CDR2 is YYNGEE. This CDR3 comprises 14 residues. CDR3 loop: CASSHRTGLDEQFF. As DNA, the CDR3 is TGTGCCAGCAGCCACCGGACAGGGCTAGATGAGCAGTTCTTC.

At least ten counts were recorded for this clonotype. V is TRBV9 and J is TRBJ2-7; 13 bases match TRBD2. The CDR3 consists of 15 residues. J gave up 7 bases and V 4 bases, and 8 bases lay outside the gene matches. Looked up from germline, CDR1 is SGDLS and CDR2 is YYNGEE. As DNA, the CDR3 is TGTGCCAGCAGCCCAGGACTAGCGGGAGAATGGGAGCAGTACTTC. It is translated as CASSPGLAGEWEQYF. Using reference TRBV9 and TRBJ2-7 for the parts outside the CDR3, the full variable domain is DSGVTQTPKHLITATGQRVTLRCSPRSGDLSVYWYQQSLDQGLQFLIQYYNGEERAKGNILERFSAQQFPDLHSELNLSSLELGDSALYFCASSPGLAGEWEQYFGPGTRLTVT.

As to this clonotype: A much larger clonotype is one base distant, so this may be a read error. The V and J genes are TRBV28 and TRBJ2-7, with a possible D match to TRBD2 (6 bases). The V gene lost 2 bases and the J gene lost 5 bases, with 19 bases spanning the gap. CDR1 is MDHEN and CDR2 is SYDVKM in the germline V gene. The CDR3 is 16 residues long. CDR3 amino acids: CASSLIPLEGLHEQYF. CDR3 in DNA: TGTGCCAGCAGTTTAATCCCCTTGGAGGGCTTGCACGAGCAGTACTTC.

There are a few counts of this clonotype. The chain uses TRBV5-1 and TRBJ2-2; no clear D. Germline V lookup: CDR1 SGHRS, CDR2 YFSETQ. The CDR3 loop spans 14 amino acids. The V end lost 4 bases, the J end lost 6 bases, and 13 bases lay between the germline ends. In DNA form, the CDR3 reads TGCGCCAGCAGCCTCGCCCAGGTTCCCGGGGAGCTGTTTTTT. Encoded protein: CASSLAQVPGELFF.

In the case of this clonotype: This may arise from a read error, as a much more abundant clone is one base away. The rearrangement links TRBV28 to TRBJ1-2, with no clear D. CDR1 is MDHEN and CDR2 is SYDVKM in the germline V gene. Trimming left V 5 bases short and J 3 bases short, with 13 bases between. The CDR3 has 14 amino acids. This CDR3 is CASSLSSGDYGYTF. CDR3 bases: TGTGCCAGCAGTCTCTCTTCCGGAGACTATGGCTACACCTTC.

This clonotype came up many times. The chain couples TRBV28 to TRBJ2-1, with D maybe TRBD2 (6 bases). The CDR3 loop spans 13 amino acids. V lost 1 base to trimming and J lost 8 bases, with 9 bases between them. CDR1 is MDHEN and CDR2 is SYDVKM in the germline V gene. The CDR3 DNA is TGTGCCAGCAGTTTATATCCGGGGGATGAGCAGTTCTTC. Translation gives CASSLYPGDEQFF. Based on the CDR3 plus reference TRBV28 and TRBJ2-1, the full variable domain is DVKVTQSSRYLVKRTGEKVFLECVQDMDHENMFWYRQDPGLGLRLIYFSYDVKMKEKGDIPEGYSVSREKKERFSLILESASTNQTSMYLCASSLYPGDEQFFGPGTRLTVL.

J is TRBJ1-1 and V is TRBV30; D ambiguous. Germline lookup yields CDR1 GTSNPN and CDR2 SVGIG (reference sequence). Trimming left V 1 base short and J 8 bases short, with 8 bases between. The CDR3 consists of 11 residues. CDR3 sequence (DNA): TGTGCCTGGAGTGGATTCAAGGAAGCTTTCTTT. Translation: CAWSGFKEAFF.

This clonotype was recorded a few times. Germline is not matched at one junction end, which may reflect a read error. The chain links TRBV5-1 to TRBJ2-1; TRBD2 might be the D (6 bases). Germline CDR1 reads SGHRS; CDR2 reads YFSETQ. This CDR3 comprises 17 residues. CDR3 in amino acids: CTSSLAPSAYTYNEQFF. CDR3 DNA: TGCACCAGCAGCTTGGCCCCTAGCGCCTATACCTACAATGAGCAGTTCTTC.

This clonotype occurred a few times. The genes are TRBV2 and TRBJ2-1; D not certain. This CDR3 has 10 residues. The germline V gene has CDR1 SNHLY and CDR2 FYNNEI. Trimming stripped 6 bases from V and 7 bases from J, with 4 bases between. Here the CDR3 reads CASSENEQFF. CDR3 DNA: TGTGCCAGCAGCGAGAATGAGCAGTTCTTC.

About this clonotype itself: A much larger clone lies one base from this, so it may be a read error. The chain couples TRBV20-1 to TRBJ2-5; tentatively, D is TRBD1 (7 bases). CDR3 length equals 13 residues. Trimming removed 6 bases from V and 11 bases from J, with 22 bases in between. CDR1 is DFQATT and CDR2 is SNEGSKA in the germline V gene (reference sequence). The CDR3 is CSAHGQEGYGQYF. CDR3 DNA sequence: TGCAGTGCACATGGACAGGAGGGCTACGGGCAGTACTTC.

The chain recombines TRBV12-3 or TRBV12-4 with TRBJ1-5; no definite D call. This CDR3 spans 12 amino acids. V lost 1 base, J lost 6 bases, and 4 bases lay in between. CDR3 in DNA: TGTGCCAGCAGTTTAGGACCTCAGCCCCAGCATTTT. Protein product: CASSLGPQPQHF.

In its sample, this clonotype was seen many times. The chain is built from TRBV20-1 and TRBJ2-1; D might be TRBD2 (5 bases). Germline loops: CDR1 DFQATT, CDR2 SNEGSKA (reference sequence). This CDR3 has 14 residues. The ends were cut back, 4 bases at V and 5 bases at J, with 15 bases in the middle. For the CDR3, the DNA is TGCAGTGCTACTCACGAGCGGTCAAACAATGAGCAGTTCTTC. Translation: CSATHERSNNEQFF.

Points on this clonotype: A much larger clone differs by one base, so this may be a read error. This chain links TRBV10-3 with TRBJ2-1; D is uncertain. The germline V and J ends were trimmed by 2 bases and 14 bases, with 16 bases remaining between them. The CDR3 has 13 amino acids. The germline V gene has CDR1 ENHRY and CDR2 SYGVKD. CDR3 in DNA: TGTGCCATCAGTGAGAGAGTAGGAAATGGGGAGTTCTTC. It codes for CAISERVGNGEFF.

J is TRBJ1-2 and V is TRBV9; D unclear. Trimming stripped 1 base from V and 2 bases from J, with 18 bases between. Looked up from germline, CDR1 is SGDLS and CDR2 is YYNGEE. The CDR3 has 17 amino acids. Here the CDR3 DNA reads TGTGCCAGCAGCGTAAGCGTTAAGAGTGACGGAAACTATGGCTACACCTTC. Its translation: CASSVSVKSDGNYGYTF.